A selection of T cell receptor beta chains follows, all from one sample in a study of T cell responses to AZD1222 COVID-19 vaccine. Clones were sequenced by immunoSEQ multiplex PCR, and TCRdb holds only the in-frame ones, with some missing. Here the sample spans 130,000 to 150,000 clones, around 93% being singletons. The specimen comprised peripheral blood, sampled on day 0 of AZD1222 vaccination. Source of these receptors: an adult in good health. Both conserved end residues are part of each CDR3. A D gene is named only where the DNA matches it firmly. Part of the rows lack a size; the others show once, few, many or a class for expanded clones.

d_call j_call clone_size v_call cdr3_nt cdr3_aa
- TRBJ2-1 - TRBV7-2 TGTGCCAGCAGCTCGAATATTCCCTACAATGAGCAGTTCTTC CASSSNIPYNEQFF
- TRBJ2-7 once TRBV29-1 TGCACCCCGGGGACCTACGATAATCTGGACGAGCAGTACTTC CTPGTYDNLDEQYF
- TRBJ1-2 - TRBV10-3 TGTGCCATCAAAGAACTCACCCGATATGGCTACACCTTC CAIKELTRYGYTF
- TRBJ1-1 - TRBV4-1 TGCGCCAGCAGCCAAGGAGGCAGGGGGAACACTGAAGCTTTCTTT CASSQGGRGNTEAFF
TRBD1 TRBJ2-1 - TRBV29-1 TGCAGCGTTTGGGGACAGGGGGCGCGGAATGAGCAGTTCTTC CSVWGQGARNEQFF
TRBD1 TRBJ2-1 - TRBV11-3 TGTGCCAGCAGCCCCGGGACAGGCCCTCTGGGTGAGCAGTTCTTC CASSPGTGPLGEQFF
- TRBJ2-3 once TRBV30 TGTGCCTGGAACAGACCAGCCCCTGGAGATACGCAGTATTTT CAWNRPAPGDTQYF
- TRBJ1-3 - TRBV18 TGTGCCAGCTCAACCAGGGCCTCGGACTTATCTGGAAACACCATATATTTT CASSTRASDLSGNTIYF
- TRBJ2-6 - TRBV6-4 TGTGCCAGCAGTGAGGTAGGGACGGCTGGGGCCAACGTCCTGACTTTC CASSEVGTAGANVLTF
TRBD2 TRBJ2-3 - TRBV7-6 TGTGCCAGTGGCTCGGGGGGGCGGAGCTACACAGATACGCAGTATTTT CASGSGGRSYTDTQYF
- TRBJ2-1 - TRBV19 TGTGCCAGTAGTATAGATTCACAGGCGGTATTTGAGCAGTTCTTC CASSIDSQAVFEQFF
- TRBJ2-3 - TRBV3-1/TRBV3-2 TGTGCCAGCAGCCAAAGGGGACCGGATACGCAGTATTTT CASSQRGPDTQYF
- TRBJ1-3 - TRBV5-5 TGTGCCAGCAGCCCTGAAGCGGGACACCTAGGAAACACCATATATTTT CASSPEAGHLGNTIYF
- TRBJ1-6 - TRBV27 TGTGCCAGCAGTACCTATAATTCACCCCTCCACTTT CASSTYNSPLHF
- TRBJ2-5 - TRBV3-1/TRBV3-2 TGTGCCAGCAGCCCCCCTCTGCAGTTCGAGACCCAGTACTTC CASSPPLQFETQYF
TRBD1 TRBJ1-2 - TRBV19 TGTGCCAGTAGGCTCGACAGGGAAGCTAACTATGGCTACACCTTC CASRLDREANYGYTF
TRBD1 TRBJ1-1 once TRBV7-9 TGTGCCAGCAGGACTTCAGGGGGGTACCCTGAAGCTTTCTTT CASRTSGGYPEAFF
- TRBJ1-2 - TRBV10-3 TGTGCCATCAGTGAGTCGGCAGGGCTAGGCGGCTACACCTTC CAISESAGLGGYTF
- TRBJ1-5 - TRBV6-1 TGTGCCAGCAGTGAAATTGGGGATCAGCCCCAGCATTTT CASSEIGDQPQHF
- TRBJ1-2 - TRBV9 TGTGCCAGCAGCGCCGGCGACAGTAACTATGGCTACACCTTC CASSAGDSNYGYTF
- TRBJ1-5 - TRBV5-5 TGTGCCAGCAGCTTAAATGACCCTAGGAGCGTCCTCCCCCAGCATTTT CASSLNDPRSVLPQHF
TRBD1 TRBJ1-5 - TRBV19 TGTGCCAGTAGTAGTTGGACAGGTCGGAGGAGTCAGCCCCAGCATTTT CASSSWTGRRSQPQHF
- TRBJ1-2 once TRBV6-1 TGTGCCAGCAGTGAAGGCCTATTGGGAGGCTACACCTTC CASSEGLLGGYTF
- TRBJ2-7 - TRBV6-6 TGTGCCAGTCAATCTGGGGGGGACAGTCCCTACGAGCAGTACTTC CASQSGGDSPYEQYF
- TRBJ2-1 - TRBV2 TGTGCCAGCAGTGAGGGACGAAGCTCCTACAATGAGCAGTTCTTC CASSEGRSSYNEQFF
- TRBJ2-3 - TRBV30 TGTGCCTGGAGTTGGGGGGCCGGGAGGACAGATACGCAGTATTTT CAWSWGAGRTDTQYF
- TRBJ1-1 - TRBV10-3 TGTGCCATCAGTGCCCGTGGGGGGGCCTCGAACACTGAAGCTTTCTTT CAISARGGASNTEAFF
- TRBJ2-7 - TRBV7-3 TGTGCCAGCAGCTTAAACTGGGGGTACGAGCAGTACTTC CASSLNWGYEQYF
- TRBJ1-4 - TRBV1 TGCACCAGCAGCCAAGATTGGGGGACAGAGGGTAACAGAGAAAAACTGTTTTTT CTSSQDWGTEGNREKLFF
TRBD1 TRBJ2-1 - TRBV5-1 TGCGCCAGCAGCACCGGGACAGTCTCCTACAATGAGCAGTTCTTC CASSTGTVSYNEQFF
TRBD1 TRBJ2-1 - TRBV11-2 TGTGCCAGCAGCTTGGGGACAGGGTCCTACAATGAGCAGTTCTTC CASSLGTGSYNEQFF
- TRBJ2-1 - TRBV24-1 TGTGCCACCAGTGATACGGCTACGAGGAATGAGCAGTTCTTC CATSDTATRNEQFF
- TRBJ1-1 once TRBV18 TGTGCCAGCTCACCACGGGCGGGAGCGAACACTGAAGCTTTCTTT CASSPRAGANTEAFF
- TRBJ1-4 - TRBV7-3 TGTGCCAGCAGCTTACGGGAGTTGGATGAAAAACTGTTTTTT CASSLRELDEKLFF
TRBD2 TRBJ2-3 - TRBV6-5 TGTGCCAGCTCCGGGGCGGGGGGGCGACATACGCAGTATTTT CASSGAGGRHTQYF
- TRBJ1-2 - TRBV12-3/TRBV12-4 TGTGCCAGCAGCACCAGGAGTAACTATGGCTACACCTTC CASSTRSNYGYTF